This TCR beta chain was captured in a study of blood T cell repertoires in COVID-19. Study summary: The cDNA or gDNA used as material had been derived from T cells, B-cell-depleted T cells, or PBMCs.

The repertoire was sequenced with immunoSEQ multiplex PCR; TCRdb's copy has only in-frame clones and lacks some. The data show some 98,000 clones, approximately 80% seen once. CDR3 length equals 13 residues. Germline-derived CDR1 and CDR2 are SGHTS and YDEGEE. V lost 5 bases, J lost 4 bases, and 10 bases lay in between. This sequence was found in a man between 60 and 75 years old with acute or convalescent COVID-19. The V and J genes are TRBV5-8 and TRBJ1-5; D might be TRBD1 (6 bases). The sequencing input was peripheral blood. The CDR3 region has the DNA TGTGCCAGCAGAATACAGGGTAATCAGCCCCAGCATTTT. As protein: CASRIQGNQPQHF.